The source of this T cell receptor beta chain is a study of cytomegalovirus exposure and HLA in healthy donors. Notes on the study in general: For cytomegalovirus status, the classifier reportedly gave diagnoses with high specificity and sensitivity. An analysis that came later showed most CMV-associated TCR beta chains appearing HLA-restricted. The dataset shows that most TCR sequences were rare, while some public TCRs occurred in many donors.

Germline V CDR1 and CDR2: MDHEN, SYDVKM. The CDR3 runs 13 residues. Between the trimmed V and J ends, which lost 3 bases and 8 bases, there was a span of 13 bases. A remark on this clone: Its target is unknown.

The PCR was carried out with 60 Vbeta primers and 13 Jbeta primers. Produced via immunoSEQ multiplex PCR; TCRdb's table is partial and in-frame only. The data show about 200,000 clones, around 83% seen once. This clonotype was obtained from a girl aged 10-17 years in good health and CMV-seronegative. The material sequenced was PBMCs. V gene TRBV28 combines with J gene TRBJ1-2, with D perhaps matching TRBD1 (6 bases). This CDR3 reads CASSLGGLRGYTF. CDR3 sequence (DNA): TGTGCCAGCAGTTTGGGGGGGCTCCGGGGCTACACCTTC.